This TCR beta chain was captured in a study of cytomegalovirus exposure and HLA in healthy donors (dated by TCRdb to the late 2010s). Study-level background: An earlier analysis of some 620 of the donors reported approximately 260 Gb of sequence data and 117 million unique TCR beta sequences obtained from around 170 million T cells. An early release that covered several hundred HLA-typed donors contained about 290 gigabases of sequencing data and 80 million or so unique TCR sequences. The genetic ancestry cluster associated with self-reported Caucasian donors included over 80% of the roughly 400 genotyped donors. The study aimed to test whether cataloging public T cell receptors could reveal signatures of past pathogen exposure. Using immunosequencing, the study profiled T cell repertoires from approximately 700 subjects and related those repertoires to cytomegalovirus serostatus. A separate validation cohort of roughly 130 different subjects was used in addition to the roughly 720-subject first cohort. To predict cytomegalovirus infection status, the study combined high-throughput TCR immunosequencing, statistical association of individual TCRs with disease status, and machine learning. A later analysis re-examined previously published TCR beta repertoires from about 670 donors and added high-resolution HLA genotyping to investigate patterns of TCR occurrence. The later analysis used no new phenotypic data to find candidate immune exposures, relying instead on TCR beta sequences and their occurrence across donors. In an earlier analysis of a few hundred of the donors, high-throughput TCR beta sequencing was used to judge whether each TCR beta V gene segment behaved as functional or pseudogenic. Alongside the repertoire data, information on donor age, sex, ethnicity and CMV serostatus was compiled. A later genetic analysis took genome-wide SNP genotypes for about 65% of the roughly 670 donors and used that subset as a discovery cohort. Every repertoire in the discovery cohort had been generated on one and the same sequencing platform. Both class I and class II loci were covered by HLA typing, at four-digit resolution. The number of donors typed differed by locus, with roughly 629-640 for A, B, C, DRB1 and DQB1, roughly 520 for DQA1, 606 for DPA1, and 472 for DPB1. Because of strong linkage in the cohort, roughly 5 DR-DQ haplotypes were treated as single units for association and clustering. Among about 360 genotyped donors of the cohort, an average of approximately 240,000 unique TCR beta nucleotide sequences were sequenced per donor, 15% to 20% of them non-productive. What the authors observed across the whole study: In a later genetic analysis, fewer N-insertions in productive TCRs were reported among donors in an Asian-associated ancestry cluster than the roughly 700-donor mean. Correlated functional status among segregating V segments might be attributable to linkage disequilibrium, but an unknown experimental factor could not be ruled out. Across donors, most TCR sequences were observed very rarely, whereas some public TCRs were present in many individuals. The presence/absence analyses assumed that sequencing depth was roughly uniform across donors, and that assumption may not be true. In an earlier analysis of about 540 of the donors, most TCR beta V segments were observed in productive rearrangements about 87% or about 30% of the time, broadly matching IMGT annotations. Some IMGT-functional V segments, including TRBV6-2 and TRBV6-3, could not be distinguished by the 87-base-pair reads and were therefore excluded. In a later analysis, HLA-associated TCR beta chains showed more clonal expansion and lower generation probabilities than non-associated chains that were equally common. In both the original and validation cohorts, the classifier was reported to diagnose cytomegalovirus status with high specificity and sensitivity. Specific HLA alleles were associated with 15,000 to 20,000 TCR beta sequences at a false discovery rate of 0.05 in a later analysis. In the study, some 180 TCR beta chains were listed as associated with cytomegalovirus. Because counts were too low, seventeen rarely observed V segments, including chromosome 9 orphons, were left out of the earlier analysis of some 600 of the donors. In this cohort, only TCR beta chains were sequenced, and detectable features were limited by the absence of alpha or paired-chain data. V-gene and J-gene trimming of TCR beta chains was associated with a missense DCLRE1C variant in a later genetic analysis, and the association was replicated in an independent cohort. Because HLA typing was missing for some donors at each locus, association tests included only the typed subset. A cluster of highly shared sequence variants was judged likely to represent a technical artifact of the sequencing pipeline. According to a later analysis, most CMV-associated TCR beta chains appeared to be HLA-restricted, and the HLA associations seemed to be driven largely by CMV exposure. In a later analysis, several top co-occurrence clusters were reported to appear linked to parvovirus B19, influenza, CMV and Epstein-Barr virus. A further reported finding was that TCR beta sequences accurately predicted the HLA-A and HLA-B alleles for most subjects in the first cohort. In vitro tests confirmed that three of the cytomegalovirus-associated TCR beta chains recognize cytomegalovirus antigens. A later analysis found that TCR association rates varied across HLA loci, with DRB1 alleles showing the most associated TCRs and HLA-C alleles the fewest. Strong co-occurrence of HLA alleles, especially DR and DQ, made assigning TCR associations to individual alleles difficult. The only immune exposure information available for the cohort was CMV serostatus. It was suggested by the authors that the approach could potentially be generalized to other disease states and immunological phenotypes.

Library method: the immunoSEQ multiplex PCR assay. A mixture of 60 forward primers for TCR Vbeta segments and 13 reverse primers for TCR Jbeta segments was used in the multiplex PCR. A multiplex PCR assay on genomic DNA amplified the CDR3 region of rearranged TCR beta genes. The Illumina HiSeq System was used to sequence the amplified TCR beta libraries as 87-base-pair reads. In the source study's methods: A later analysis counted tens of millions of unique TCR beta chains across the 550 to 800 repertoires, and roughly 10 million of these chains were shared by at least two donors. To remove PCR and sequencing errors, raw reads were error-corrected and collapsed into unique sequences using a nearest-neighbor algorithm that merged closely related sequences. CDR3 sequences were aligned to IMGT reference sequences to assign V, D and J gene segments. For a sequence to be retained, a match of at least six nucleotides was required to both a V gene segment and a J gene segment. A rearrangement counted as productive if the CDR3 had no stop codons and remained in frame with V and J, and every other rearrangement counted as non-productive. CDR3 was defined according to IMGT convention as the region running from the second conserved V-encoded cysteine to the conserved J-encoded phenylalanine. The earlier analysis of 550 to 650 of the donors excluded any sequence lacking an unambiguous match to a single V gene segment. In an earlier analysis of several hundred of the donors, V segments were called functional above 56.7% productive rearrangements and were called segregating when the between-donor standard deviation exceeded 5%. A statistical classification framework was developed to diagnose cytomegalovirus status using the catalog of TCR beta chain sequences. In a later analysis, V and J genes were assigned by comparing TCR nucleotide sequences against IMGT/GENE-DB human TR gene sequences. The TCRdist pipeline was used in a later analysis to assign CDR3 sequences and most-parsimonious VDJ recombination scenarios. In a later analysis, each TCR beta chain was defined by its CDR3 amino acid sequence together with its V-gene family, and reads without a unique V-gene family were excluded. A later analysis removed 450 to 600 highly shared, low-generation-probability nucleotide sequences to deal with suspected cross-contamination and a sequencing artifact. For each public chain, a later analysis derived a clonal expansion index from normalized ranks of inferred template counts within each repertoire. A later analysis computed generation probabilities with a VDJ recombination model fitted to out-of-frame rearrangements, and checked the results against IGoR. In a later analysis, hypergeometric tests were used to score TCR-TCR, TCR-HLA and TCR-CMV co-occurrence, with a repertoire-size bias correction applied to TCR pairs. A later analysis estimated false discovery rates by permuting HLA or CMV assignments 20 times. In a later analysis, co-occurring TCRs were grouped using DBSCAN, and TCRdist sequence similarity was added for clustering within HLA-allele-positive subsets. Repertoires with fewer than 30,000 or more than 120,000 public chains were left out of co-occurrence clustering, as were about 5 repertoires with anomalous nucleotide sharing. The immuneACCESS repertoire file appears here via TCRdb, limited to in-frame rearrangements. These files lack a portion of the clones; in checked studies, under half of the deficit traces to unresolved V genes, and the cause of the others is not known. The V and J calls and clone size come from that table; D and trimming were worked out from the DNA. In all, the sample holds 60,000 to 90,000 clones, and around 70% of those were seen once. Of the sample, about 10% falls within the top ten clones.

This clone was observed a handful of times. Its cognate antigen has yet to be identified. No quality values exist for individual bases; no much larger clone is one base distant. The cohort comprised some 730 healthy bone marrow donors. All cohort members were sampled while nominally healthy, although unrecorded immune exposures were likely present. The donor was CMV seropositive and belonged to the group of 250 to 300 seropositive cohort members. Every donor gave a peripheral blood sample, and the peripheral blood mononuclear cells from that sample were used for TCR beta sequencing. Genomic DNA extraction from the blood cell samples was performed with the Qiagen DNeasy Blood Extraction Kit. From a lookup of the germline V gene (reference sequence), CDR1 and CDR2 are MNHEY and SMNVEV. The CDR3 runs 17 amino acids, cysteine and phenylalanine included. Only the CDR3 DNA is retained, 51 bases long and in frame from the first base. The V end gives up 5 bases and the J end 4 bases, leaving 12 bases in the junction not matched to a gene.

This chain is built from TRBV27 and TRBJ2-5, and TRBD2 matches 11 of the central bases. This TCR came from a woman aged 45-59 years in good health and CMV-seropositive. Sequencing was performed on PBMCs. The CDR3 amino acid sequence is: CASSPIAGTSGLETQYF. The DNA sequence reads TGTGCCAGCAGTCCAATCGCCGGGACTAGCGGATTAGAGACCCAGTACTTC.